These 30 T cell receptor beta chains originate from one sample sequenced in a study of blood T cell repertoires in COVID-19. Clones were read by immunoSEQ multiplex PCR, and TCRdb kept only the in-frame ones, dropping some. This table holds roughly 100,000 clones, approximately 80% found once. The sequencing sample was made of peripheral blood. All receptors derive from a man aged 60-69 years with acute or convalescent COVID-19.

This clone was seen a single time. The rearrangement links TRBV19 to TRBJ1-6; weak D call: TRBD1 (6 bases). Germline loops: CDR1 LNHDA, CDR2 SQIVND (reference sequence). Deletions cut 3 bases from V and 13 bases from J, with 19 bases between. CDR3 length equals 15 residues. The CDR3 region is CASSIGVQGKRPLHF. The CDR3, as DNA: TGTGCCAGTAGTATTGGTGTGCAGGGGAAGAGGCCCCTCCACTTT.

The chain carries TRBV10-3 and TRBJ2-1; 10 nucleotides line up with TRBD2. Per germline, CDR1 ENHRY and CDR2 SYGVKD. Trimming took 7 bases from V and 4 from J; bases not matched to a gene: 13. CDR3 size: 17 residues. This chain's CDR3 is CAIMRVPSGRGYNEQFF. In DNA form, the CDR3 reads TGTGCCATCATGAGGGTCCCTAGCGGGAGAGGGTACAATGAGCAGTTCTTC.

Written as DNA, the CDR3 is TGTGCCAGCAGCCAAGATGGAGCAGCAGATACGCAGTATTTT. It is translated as CASSQDGAADTQYF. The chain employs TRBV3-1 (or the pseudogene TRBV3-2) and TRBJ2-3; D unresolved. Germline V lookup: CDR1 LGHDT, CDR2 YNNKEL (reference sequence). V was trimmed by 0 bases and J by 4 bases, leaving 8 bases between them. The CDR3 runs to 14 residues.

This sequence joins TRBV6-5 and TRBJ2-1, with 8 bases fitting TRBD2. V was clipped by 5 bases and J by 1 base; unmatched bases: 4. Looked up from germline, CDR1 is MNHEY and CDR2 is SVGAGI. CDR3 length: 15 amino acids. The CDR3 region has the DNA TGTGCCAGCAGTCAGCGGGAGAGTTCCTACAATGAGCAGTTCTTC. Translated, it gives CASSQRESSYNEQFF.

The table lists this clone with a count of one. The chain combines TRBV9 with TRBJ2-1, with D possibly being TRBD2 (5 bases). Germline loops: CDR1 SGDLS, CDR2 YYNGEE. The CDR3 is made up of 14 amino acids. V gave up 4 bases and J gave up 4 bases, with 12 bases separating them. The CDR3 sequence is CASSPRLQYNEQFF. CDR3 in DNA: TGTGCCAGCAGCCCCCGACTACAATACAATGAGCAGTTCTTC.

The V and J genes are TRBV7-8 and TRBJ1-2, with 10 bases aligning to TRBD1. Germline loops: CDR1 SGHVS, CDR2 FQNEAQ. The CDR3 covers 14 residues. Germline trimming cut 4 bases from V and 3 bases from J; bases unmatched to any gene: 2. The CDR3 nucleotides read TGTGCCAGCAGCTCGGGGACAGGGGACTATGGCTACACCTTC. Its protein is CASSSGTGDYGYTF.

The CDR3 sequence is CASSGPGTGTLGYTF. CDR3 DNA: TGTGCCAGCAGCGGGCCCGGGACAGGGACGCTTGGCTACACCTTC. The chain is built from TRBV7-9 and TRBJ1-2; 9 bases map to TRBD1. This CDR3 has 15 residues. The V and J ends lost 5 bases and 7 bases, in that order; junction bases with no gene match: 11. Per germline, CDR1 SEHNR and CDR2 FQNEAQ (reference sequence).

The V gene is TRBV19, the J gene TRBJ2-3, with 9 positions matching TRBD2. Germline-derived CDR1 and CDR2 are LNHDA and SQIVND (reference sequence). The trim removed 4 bases at V and 0 bases at J, leaving 2 bases unmatched. The CDR3 runs 15 residues. This CDR3 is CASSTGLASTDTQYF. CDR3 DNA sequence: TGTGCCAGTAGTACCGGACTAGCGAGCACAGATACGCAGTATTTT.

The chain joins TRBV7-9 to TRBJ2-2; TRBD2 matches at 8 bases. The CDR3 extends over 16 amino acids. The junction had 7 bases not matched to a gene; V was cut back by 2 bases and J by 5 bases. Looked up from germline, CDR1 is SEHNR and CDR2 is FQNEAQ (reference sequence). CDR3 region: CASSLQAGVGTGELFF. The CDR3 DNA reads as TGTGCCAGCAGCTTACAAGCGGGAGTCGGAACCGGGGAGCTGTTTTTT. Supplemented by reference TRBV7-9 and TRBJ2-2, the full variable domain reads DTGVSQNPRHKITKRGQNVTFRCDPISEHNRLYWYRQTLGQGPEFLTYFQNEAQLEKSRLLSDRFSAERPKGSFSTLEIQRTEQGDSAMYLCASSLQAGVGTGELFFGEGSRLTVL.

This chain links TRBV9 with TRBJ1-3; 8 nucleotides match TRBD1. The CDR3 has 16 residues. J lost 4 bases, V lost 0 bases, and 6 bases had no gene match. Germline CDR1 SGDLS, CDR2 YYNGEE. CDR3 residues: CASSVDQGARGNTIYF. CDR3 nucleotide sequence: TGTGCCAGCAGCGTAGATCAGGGGGCGCGGGGAAACACCATATATTTT.

This CDR3 reads CASSHRDRYTEAFF. CDR3 sequence (DNA): TGTGCCAGCAGCCACAGGGATCGGTACACTGAAGCTTTCTTT. The chain recombines TRBV6-5 with TRBJ1-1; a possible D gene is TRBD1 (6 bases). CDR3 length: 14 residues. Germline-derived CDR1 and CDR2 are MNHEY and SVGAGI. V was pared by 6 bases and J by 3 bases, with 14 bases between.

This chain joins TRBV28 and TRBJ1-1; 9 bases agree with TRBD1. The trim removed 5 bases at V and 6 bases at J, leaving 10 bases unmatched. CDR1 MDHEN and CDR2 SYDVKM come from the germline V gene. This CDR3 comprises 15 residues. The CDR3 bases are TGTGCCAGCAGTAAATGGGGGACAGGGAATTCTGAAGCTTTCTTT. Translated: CASSKWGTGNSEAFF.

The chain links TRBV5-4 to TRBJ2-7; the match to TRBD2 covers 12 bases. V gave up 6 bases and J gave up 6 bases; unmatched junction bases: 4. Looked up from germline, CDR1 is SGHNT and CDR2 is YYREEE (reference sequence). The CDR3 has 13 residues. The CDR3 region is CASTSGRAFEQYF. As DNA, the CDR3 is TGTGCCAGCACTAGCGGGAGGGCCTTCGAGCAGTACTTC. Full variable domain (missing parts from reference TRBV5-4 and TRBJ2-7): ETGVTQSPTHLIKTRGQQVTLRCSSQSGHNTVSWYQQALGQGPQFIFQYYREEENGRGNFPPRFSGLQFPNYSSELNVNALELDDSALYLCASTSGRAFEQYFGPGTRLTVT.

The rearrangement joins TRBV5-4 to TRBJ1-1; 8 bases are a match to TRBD1. With 2 bases clipped from V and 4 bases from J, the junction kept 7 bases outside the gene matches. The CDR3 is 15 amino acids. The germline CDR1 and CDR2 sequences are SGHNT and YYREEE (reference sequence). In DNA, the CDR3 is TGTGCCAGCAGCTTAGGGGGACAGGACATCACTGAAGCTTTCTTT. Translation: CASSLGGQDITEAFF.

Concerning this clone itself: Within the sample, other DNA sequences also encode this same CDR3. This chain uses TRBV5-1 with TRBJ1-1; no definite D call. Germline-derived CDR1 and CDR2 are SGHRS and YFSETQ. Trimming pared 4 bases from V and 1 base from J, leaving 8 bases between. The CDR3 consists of 13 residues. The CDR3 DNA is TGCGCCAGCAGCCTCCGGGGGAACACTGAAGCTTTCTTT. Its translation: CASSLRGNTEAFF.

The J gene is TRBJ2-3, the V gene TRBV19; 9 nucleotides agree with TRBD2. The CDR3 runs to 18 residues. Trimming removed 8 bases from V and 6 bases from J; junction bases left unmatched: 21. Germline CDR1 is LNHDA and CDR2 is SQIVND (reference sequence). The CDR3 loop is CASSRVRGRAGRSDTQYF. DNA of the CDR3: TGTGCCAGTTCCCGGGTACGCGGGAGGGCCGGTAGGTCGGATACGCAGTATTTT.

This clone appeared once. V gene TRBV7-2 combines with J gene TRBJ2-3; 8 nucleotides line up with TRBD2. V was clipped by 5 bases and J by 6 bases; unmatched bases: 13. The CDR3 is made up of 16 amino acids. Germline CDR1 reads SGHTA; CDR2 reads FQGNSA. The CDR3 here is CASSPRREAHRDTQYF. The CDR3 DNA sequence: TGTGCCAGCAGCCCTAGGCGGGAGGCCCATAGGGATACGCAGTATTTT. Drawing the rest from reference TRBV7-2 and TRBJ2-3, the complete variable domain is GAGVSQSPSNKVTEKGKDVELRCDPISGHTALYWYRQSLGQGLEFLIYFQGNSAPDKSGLPSDRFSAERTGGSVSTLTIQRTQQEDSAVYLCASSPRREAHRDTQYFGPGTRLTVL.

V gene TRBV27 combines with J gene TRBJ1-2; a possible D gene is TRBD1 (5 bases). The CDR3 is made up of 12 amino acids. The V gene's germline CDR1 is MNHEY and CDR2 SMNVEV (reference sequence). V lost 8 bases to trimming and J lost 8 bases, with 15 bases between them. The chain's CDR3 is CASAGGLGGYTF. CDR3 sequence (DNA): TGTGCCAGCGCTGGGGGACTTGGGGGCTACACCTTC.

The chain has TRBV28 and TRBJ2-3, with 8 nucleotides matching TRBD2. The CDR3 runs 14 residues. CDR1 is MDHEN, CDR2 SYDVKM, per germline. V trimming: 4 bases; J trimming: 4 bases; junction bases outside the gene matches: 4. Here the CDR3 DNA reads TGTGCCAGCAGTTCGGGGGGGGTTGCAGATACGCAGTATTTT. Its translation: CASSSGGVADTQYF. Combining the CDR3 with reference TRBV28 and TRBJ2-3 gives the whole variable domain DVKVTQSSRYLVKRTGEKVFLECVQDMDHENMFWYRQDPGLGLRLIYFSYDVKMKEKGDIPEGYSVSREKKERFSLILESASTNQTSMYLCASSSGGVADTQYFGPGTRLTVL.

Ten or more counts support this clone. V usage is TRBV6-5 and J usage is TRBJ2-5; no clear D. Trimming removed 6 bases from V and 5 bases from J, with 10 bases in between. The length of the CDR3 is 12 residues. Germline CDR1 is MNHEY and CDR2 is SVGAGI. The CDR3 DNA is TGTGCCAGCAGGAGATTGGGCGAGACCCAGTACTTC. It encodes CASRRLGETQYF.

This chain joins TRBV24-1 and TRBJ2-2; D ambiguous. The CDR3 consists of 16 residues. Germline CDR1 and CDR2: KGHDR and SFDVKD. V was trimmed by 4 bases and J by 0 bases, leaving 11 bases between them. The CDR3 sequence: CATSESTAPNTGELFF. CDR3 DNA sequence: TGTGCCACCAGTGAGTCAACAGCTCCGAACACCGGGGAGCTGTTTTTT.

This chain joins TRBV29-1 and TRBJ2-2; 8 bases map to TRBD2. Trimming removed 3 bases from V and 7 bases from J; junction bases left unmatched: 7. CDR1 SQVTM and CDR2 ANQGSEA come from the germline V gene. There are 14 residues in the CDR3. The CDR3 DNA reads as TGCAGCGTTGAGTCCAGCGGGAGAATCGGGGAGCTGTTTTTT. It specifies CSVESSGRIGELFF.

The rearrangement links TRBV28 to TRBJ2-2; D is perhaps TRBD1 (5 bases). Germline-derived CDR1 and CDR2 are MDHEN and SYDVKM. Between the trimmed V and J ends, which lost 1 base and 9 bases, there was a span of 18 bases. The length of the CDR3 is 16 residues. CDR3 nucleotide sequence: TGTGCCAGCAGTTTATTCGGTCCAGGGTCAGGCCGGGAGCTGTTTTTT. Its translation is CASSLFGPGSGRELFF.

With regard to this clone: Within the sample, other DNA sequences also encode this same CDR3. The chain employs TRBV12-3 or TRBV12-4 and TRBJ1-1; 7 bases are shared with TRBD1. The V and J ends lost 6 bases and 5 bases, in that order; junction bases with no gene match: 6. CDR3 length: 13 residues. The CDR3: CASSRQGWTEAFF. The CDR3 nucleotides read TGTGCCAGCAGCAGACAGGGTTGGACTGAAGCTTTCTTT.

The table lists this clone with a count of one. The V and J genes are TRBV28 and TRBJ1-2; TRBD1 is a possible D gene (5 bases). CDR3 length: 13 amino acids. V lost 8 bases to trimming and J lost 8 bases, with 18 bases between them. The germline V gene encodes CDR1 MDHEN and CDR2 SYDVKM. For the CDR3, the DNA is TGTGCCAGCCGTATGACGGAGGGGTACGGCTACACCTTC. It encodes CASRMTEGYGYTF.

This clone was seen just once. This chain uses TRBV10-3 with TRBJ2-2; TRBD2 agrees at 14 bases. V shed 0 bases and J 2 bases; nucleotides not matched to a gene: 2. The CDR3 length is 18 residues. Germline V CDR1 and CDR2: ENHRY, SYGVKD. The CDR3 reads CAISESTSGRGNTGELFF. DNA for the CDR3: TGTGCCATCAGTGAGTCGACTAGCGGGAGGGGAAACACCGGGGAGCTGTTTTTT.

In this sample, this clone turned up a few times. V usage is TRBV6-2 or TRBV6-3 and J usage is TRBJ1-1; 10 bases fit TRBD1. This CDR3 contains 15 residues. Germline values: CDR1 MNHEY, CDR2 SVGEGT. The ends lost 5 bases at V and 1 base at J; junction bases unmatched: 4. The chain's CDR3 is CASSRQGAGNTEAFF. CDR3 nucleotides: TGTGCCAGCAGTCGACAGGGGGCAGGGAACACTGAAGCTTTCTTT.

V is TRBV6-2 or TRBV6-3 and J is TRBJ2-7, with D perhaps TRBD2 (6 bases). Trimming pared 3 bases from V and 1 base from J, leaving 10 bases between. CDR1 and CDR2 from the germline V gene are MNHEY and SVGEGT. The CDR3 is 14 amino acids. This chain's CDR3 is CASSYLDYSYEQYF. The CDR3, as DNA: TGTGCCAGCAGTTATTTGGACTATTCCTACGAGCAGTACTTC.

This CDR3 is CASSEWQGAQGGELFF. CDR3 nucleotides: TGTGCCAGCAGTGAATGGCAGGGGGCGCAAGGCGGGGAGCTGTTTTTT. The chain uses TRBV2 and TRBJ2-2, with 8 bases aligning to TRBD1. The germline CDR1 and CDR2 sequences are SNHLY and FYNNEI. The V gene end was trimmed by 2 bases and the J gene end by 7 bases; junction bases not matched to a gene: 9. There are 16 residues in the CDR3.

The chain carries TRBV11-3 and TRBJ2-2, with D tentatively TRBD2 (6 bases). Germline CDR1 reads SGHNT; CDR2 reads YENEEA. The CDR3 spans 14 residues. V shed 5 bases and J shed 2 bases, with 9 bases lying between them. In nucleotides, the CDR3 is TGTGCCAGCAGCCGGGACTTTAACACCGGGGAGCTGTTTTTT. Translating gives CASSRDFNTGELFF.